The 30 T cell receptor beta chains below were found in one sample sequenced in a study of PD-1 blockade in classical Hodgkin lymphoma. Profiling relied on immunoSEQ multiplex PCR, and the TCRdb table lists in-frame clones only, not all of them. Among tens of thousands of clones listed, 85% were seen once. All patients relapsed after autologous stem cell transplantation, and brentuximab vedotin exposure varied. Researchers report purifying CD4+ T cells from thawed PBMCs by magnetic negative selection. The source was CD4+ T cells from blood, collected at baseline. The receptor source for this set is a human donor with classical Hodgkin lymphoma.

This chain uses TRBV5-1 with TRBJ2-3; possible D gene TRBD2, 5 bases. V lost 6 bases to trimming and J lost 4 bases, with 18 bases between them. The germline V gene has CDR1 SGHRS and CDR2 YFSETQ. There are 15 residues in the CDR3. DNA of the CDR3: TGCGCCAGCAAGAAGAGTGGCGGGTCCTCAGATACGCAGTATTTT. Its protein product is CASKKSGGSSDTQYF.

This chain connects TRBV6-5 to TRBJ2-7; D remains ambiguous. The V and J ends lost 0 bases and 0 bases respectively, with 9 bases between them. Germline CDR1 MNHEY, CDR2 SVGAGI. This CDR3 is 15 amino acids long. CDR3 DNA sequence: TGTGCCAGCAGTTACTCTAAGGACCTCTCCTACGAGCAGTACTTC. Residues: CASSYSKDLSYEQYF.

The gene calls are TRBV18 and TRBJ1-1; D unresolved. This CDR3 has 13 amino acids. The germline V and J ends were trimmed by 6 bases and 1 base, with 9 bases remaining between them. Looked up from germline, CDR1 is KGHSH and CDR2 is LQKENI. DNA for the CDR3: TGTGCCAGCTCCGAGGCGGGGAACACTGAAGCTTTCTTT. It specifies CASSEAGNTEAFF.

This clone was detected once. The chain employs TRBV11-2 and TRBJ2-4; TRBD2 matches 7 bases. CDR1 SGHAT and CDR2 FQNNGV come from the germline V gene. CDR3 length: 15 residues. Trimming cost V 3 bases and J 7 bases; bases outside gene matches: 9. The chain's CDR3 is CASSLAGAILNIQYF. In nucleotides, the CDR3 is TGTGCCAGCAGCTTGGCGGGAGCAATTTTGAACATTCAGTACTTC.

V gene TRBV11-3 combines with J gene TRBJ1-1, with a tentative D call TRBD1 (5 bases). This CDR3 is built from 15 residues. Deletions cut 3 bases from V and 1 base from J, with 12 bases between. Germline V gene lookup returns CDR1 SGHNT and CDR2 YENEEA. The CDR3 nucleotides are TGTGCCAGCAGCTTCCGGCGCACAGGGAACACTGAAGCTTTCTTT. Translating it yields CASSFRRTGNTEAFF.

CDR3 nucleotide sequence: TGTGCCAGCAGCGTGCGGGAGGGCCTCTACGAGCAGTACTTC. Amino acid sequence: CASSVREGLYEQYF. This chain joins TRBV7-2 and TRBJ2-5; 9 bases are a match to TRBD2. The end of the DNA aligns better with TRBJ2-7, so the J call may be wrong. Germline-derived CDR1 and CDR2 are SGHTA and FQGNSA. This CDR3 spans 14 amino acids.

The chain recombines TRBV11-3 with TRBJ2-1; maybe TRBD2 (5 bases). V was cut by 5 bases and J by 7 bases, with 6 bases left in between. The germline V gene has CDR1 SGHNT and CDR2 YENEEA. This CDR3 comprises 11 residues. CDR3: CASSRGNEQFF. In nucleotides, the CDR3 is TGTGCCAGCAGCCGAGGGAATGAGCAGTTCTTC.

As DNA, the CDR3 is TGTGCCAGCAGTCCCCGGGGGCAGGATACTGAAGCTTTCTTT. Its translation: CASSPRGQDTEAFF. The chain recombines TRBV6-5 with TRBJ1-1; tentative D call: TRBD1 (6 bases). CDR1 and CDR2 from the germline V gene are MNHEY and SVGAGI. V lost 5 bases to trimming and J lost 5 bases, with 15 bases between them. CDR3 size: 14 residues.

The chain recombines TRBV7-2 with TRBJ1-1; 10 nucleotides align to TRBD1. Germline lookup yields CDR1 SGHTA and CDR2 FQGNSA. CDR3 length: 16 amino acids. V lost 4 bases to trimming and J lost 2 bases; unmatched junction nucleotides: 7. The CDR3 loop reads CASSSPGQGSNTEAFF. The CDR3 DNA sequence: TGTGCCAGCAGCTCGCCGGGACAGGGGAGCAACACTGAAGCTTTCTTT.

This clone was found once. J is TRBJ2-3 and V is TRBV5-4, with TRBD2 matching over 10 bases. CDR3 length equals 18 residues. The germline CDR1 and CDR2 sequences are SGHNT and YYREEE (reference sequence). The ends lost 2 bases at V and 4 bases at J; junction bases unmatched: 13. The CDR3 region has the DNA TGTGCCAGCAGCTTTGGTGGACTAAGCGGGAGGGCGGCAGATACGCAGTATTTT. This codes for CASSFGGLSGRAADTQYF. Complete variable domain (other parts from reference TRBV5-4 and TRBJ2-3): ETGVTQSPTHLIKTRGQQVTLRCSSQSGHNTVSWYQQALGQGPQFIFQYYREEENGRGNFPPRFSGLQFPNYSSELNVNALELDDSALYLCASSFGGLSGRAADTQYFGPGTRLTVL.

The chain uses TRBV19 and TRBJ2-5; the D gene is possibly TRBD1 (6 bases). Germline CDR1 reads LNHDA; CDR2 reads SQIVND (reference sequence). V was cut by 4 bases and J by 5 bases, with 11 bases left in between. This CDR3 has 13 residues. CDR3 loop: CASSSQGLETQYF. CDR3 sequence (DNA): TGTGCCAGTAGTAGTCAGGGGTTGGAGACCCAGTACTTC.

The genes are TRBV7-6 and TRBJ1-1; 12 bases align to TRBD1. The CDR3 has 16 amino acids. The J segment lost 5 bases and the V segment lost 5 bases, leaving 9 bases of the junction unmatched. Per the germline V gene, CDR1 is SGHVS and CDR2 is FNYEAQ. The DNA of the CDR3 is TGTGCCAGCAGCCGGGGACAGGGGGCAGGAGGGACTGAAGCTTTCTTT. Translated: CASSRGQGAGGTEAFF.

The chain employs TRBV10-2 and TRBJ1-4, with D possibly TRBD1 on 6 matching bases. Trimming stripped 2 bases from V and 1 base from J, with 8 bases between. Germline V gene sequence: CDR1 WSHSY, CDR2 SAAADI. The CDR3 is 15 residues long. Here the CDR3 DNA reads TGCGCCAGCAGTGAGCAGGGACAAACTAATGAAAAACTGTTTTTT. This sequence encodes CASSEQGQTNEKLFF.

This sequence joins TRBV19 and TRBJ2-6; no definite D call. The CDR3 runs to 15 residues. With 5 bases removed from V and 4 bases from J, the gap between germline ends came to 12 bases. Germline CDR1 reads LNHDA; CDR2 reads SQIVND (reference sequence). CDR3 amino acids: CASSSPRSGANVLTF. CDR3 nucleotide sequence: TGTGCCAGTAGTTCACCCCGCTCAGGGGCCAACGTCCTGACTTTC.

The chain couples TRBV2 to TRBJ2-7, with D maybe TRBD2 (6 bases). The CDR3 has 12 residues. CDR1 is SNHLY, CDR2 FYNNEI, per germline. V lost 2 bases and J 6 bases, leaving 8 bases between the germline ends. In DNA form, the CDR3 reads TGTGCCAGCAGTGAATGGACTACCGAGCAGTACTTC. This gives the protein CASSEWTTEQYF.

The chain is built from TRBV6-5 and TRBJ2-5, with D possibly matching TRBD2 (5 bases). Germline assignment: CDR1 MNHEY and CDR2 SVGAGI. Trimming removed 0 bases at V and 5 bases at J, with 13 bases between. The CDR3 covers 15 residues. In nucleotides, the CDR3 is TGTGCCAGCAGTTACTCGGGTAATCGCGGGGAGACCCAGTACTTC. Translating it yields CASSYSGNRGETQYF.

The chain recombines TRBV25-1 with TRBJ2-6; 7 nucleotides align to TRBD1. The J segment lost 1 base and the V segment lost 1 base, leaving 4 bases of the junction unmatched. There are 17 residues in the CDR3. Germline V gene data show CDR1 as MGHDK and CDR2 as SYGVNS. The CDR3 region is CASSESRTGSGANVLTF. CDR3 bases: TGTGCCAGCAGTGAATCCCGGACAGGTTCTGGGGCCAACGTCCTGACTTTC. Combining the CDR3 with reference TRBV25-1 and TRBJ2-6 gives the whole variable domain EADIYQTPRYLVIGTGKKITLECSQTMGHDKMYWYQQDPGMELHLIHYSYGVNSTEKGDLSSESTVSRIRTEHFPLTLESARPSHTSQYLCASSESRTGSGANVLTFGAGSRLTVL.

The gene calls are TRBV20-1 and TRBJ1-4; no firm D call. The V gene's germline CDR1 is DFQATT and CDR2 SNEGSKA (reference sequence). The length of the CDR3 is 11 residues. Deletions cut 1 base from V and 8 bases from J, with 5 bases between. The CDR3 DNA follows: TGCAGTGCTAGAGTGAGGGAAAAACTGTTTTTT. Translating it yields CSARVREKLFF.

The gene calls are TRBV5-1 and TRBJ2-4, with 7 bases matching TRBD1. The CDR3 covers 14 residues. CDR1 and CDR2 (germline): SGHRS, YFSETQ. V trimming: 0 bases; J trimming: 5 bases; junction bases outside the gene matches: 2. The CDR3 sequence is CASSLGGTENIQYF. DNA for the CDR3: TGCGCCAGCAGCTTGGGTGGGACAGAAAACATTCAGTACTTC. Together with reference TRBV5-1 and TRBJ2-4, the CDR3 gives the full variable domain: KAGVTQTPRYLIKTRGQQVTLSCSPISGHRSVSWYQQTPGQGLQFLFEYFSETQRNKGNFPGRFSGRQFSNSRSEMNVSTLELGDSALYLCASSLGGTENIQYFGAGTRLSVL.

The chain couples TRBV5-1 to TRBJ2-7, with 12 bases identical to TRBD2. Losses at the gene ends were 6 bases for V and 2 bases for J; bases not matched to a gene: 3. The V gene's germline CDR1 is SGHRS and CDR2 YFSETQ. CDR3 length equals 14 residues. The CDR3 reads CASTRTSGTYEQYF. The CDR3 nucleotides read TGCGCCAGCACCCGGACTAGCGGGACCTACGAGCAGTACTTC.

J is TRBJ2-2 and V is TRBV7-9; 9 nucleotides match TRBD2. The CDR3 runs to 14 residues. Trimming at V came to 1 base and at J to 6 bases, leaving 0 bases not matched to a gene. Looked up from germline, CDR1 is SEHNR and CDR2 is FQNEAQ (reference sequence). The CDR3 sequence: CASSLGLAAGELFF. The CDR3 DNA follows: TGTGCCAGCAGCTTAGGACTAGCGGCCGGGGAGCTGTTTTTT. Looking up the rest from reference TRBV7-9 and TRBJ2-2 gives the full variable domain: DTGVSQNPRHKITKRGQNVTFRCDPISEHNRLYWYRQTLGQGPEFLTYFQNEAQLEKSRLLSDRFSAERPKGSFSTLEIQRTEQGDSAMYLCASSLGLAAGELFFGEGSRLTVL.

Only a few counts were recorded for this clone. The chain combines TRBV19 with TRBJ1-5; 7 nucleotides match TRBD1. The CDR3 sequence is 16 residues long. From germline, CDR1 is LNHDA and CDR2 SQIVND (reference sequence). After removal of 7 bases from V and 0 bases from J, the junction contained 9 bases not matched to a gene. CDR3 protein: CASNLDRAHSNQPQHF. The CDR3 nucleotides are TGTGCCAGTAACCTAGACAGGGCTCATAGCAATCAGCCCCAGCATTTT.

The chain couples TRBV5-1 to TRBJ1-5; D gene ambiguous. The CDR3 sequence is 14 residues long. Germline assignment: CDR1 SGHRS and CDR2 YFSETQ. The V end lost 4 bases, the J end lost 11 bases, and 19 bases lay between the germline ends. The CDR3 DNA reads TGCGCCAGCAGCCCGGACCCGCTAAAGAGGACCCAGCATTTT. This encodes CASSPDPLKRTQHF.

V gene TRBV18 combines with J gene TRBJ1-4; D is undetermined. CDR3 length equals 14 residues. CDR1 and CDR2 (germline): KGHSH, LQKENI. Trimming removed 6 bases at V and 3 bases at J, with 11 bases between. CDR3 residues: CASSNQGSNEKLFF. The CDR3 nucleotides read TGTGCCAGCTCCAATCAAGGATCTAATGAAAAACTGTTTTTT.

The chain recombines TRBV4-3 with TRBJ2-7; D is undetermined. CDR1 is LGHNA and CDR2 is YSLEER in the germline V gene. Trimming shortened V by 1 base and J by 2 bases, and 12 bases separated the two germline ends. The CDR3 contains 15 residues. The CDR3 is CASSQARRATYEQYF. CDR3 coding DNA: TGCGCCAGCAGCCAAGCCCGACGGGCAACCTACGAGCAGTACTTC.

CDR3 DNA sequence: TGTGCCAGCAGCCAAGGTCAGCGGGGCTCCACAGATACGCAGTATTTT. This codes for CASSQGQRGSTDTQYF. The genes are TRBV4-2 and TRBJ2-3; 7 bases align to TRBD2. V gave up 1 base and J gave up 2 bases; unmatched junction bases: 6. This CDR3 contains 16 residues. In germline, CDR1 is LGHNA, CDR2 YNFKEQ.

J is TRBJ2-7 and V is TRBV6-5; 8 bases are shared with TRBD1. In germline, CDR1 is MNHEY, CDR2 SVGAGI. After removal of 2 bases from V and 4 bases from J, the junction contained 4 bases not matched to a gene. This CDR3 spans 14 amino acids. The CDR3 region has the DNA TGTGCCAGCAGTTACCGGGACAGGTTTTACGAGCAGTACTTC. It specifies CASSYRDRFYEQYF.

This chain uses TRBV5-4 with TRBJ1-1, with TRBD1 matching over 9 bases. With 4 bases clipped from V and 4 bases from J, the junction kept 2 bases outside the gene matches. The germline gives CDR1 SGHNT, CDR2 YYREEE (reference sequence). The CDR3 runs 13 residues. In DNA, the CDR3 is TGTGCCAGCAGCCCGGGACAGGGCACTGAAGCTTTCTTT. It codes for CASSPGQGTEAFF.

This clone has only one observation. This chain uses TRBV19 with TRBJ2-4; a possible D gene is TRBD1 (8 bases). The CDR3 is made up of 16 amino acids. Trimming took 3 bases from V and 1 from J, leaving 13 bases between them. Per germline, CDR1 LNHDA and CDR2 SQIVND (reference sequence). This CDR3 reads CASSIAQGGAKNIQYF. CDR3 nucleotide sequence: TGTGCCAGTAGTATCGCACAGGGGGGGGCCAAAAACATTCAGTACTTC.

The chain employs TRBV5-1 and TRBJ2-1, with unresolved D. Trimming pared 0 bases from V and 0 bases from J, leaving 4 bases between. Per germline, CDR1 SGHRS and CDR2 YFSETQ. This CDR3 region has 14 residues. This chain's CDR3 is CASSLVRSYNEQFF. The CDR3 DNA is TGCGCCAGCAGCTTGGTGCGCTCCTACAATGAGCAGTTCTTC.